A selection of T cell receptor beta chains follows, all from one sample in a study of low-dose radiotherapy and immunotherapy resistance in tumors. From the reads, TCRdb called clonotypes with MiXCR, one entry per CDR3 protein. The sample lists 65,000 to 95,000 distinct CDR3 sequences; roughly 17% were seen once. The sequencing here drew on PBMCs, taken after low-dose radiotherapy plus immunotherapy. The receptors originated from a male donor with prostate cancer. Each CDR3 is given without its conserved first and last residue. Fields, in order: V gene, CDR3 length, clone size, CDR3 protein. A row's size may be missing; if present it is once, few, many or a size class.

>TRBV18|10|many
ASSRTSYEQY
>TRBV7-8|10|-
ASSLTSRGHT
>TRBV20-1|12|many
SARAGANTGELF
>TRBV4-3|13|many
ATGLGGAGVGEQF
>TRBV12-3/TRBV12-4|13|few
ASSLIAGGQETQY
>TRBV6-8|11|once
ASSEPSNQPQH
>TRBV4-1|15|many
ASSRNLQGADTGELF
>TRBV19|13|many
ASSIDRGSNQPQH
>TRBV7-3|15|many
ASSLIGQDAGANVLT
>TRBV5-5|12|-
ASSSGVGYNEQF
>TRBV29-1|11|many
SVEGQGAYEQY
>TRBV9|11|many
ASSVGWDDTQY
>TRBV7-9|13|-
ASSSRTGSYNEQF
>TRBV27|12|many
ASPTGASNQPQH
>TRBV27|14|many
ASSPRGESSNQPQH
>TRBV29-1|11|many
SVVRHLNTEAF
>TRBV29-1|12|few
SVGGPGGGEKLF
>TRBV11-3|13|many
ASSRLAGGTGELF
>TRBV7-9|11|-
VSSLAGAIVLT
>TRBV20-1|11|many
SETGRVFTEAF
>TRBV19|12|-
ASSPDPVADTQY
>TRBV30|15|many
AWSSRGLRGTYNEQF
>TRBV30|13|few
AWRMRGSSTGELF
>TRBV27|14|many
ASSMEGTATYNEQF
>TRBV14|10|-
ASSQGAQPQH
>TRBV20-1|14|many
SARDKAGGPYNEQF
>TRBV6-2/TRBV6-3|13|many
ASSYSAGQNQPQH
>TRBV19|10|-
ASSISDQPQH
>TRBV19|10|many
ASSMLANEQF
>TRBV3-1|12|many
ASSQGGEGSEAF
>TRBV7-2|11|many
ASSLSLQETQY
>TRBV20-1|14|many
SARDLMAGFNEKLF
>TRBV29-1|16|many
SVEDMAGGALSNQPQH
>TRBV29-1|9|-
SVSLGGEQF
>TRBV27|13|-
ASSSLAGQGYEQY
>TRBV4-2|14|many
ASSQDVGGSYNEQF
>TRBV7-2|11|many
ASSWGAGNTIY
>TRBV28|11|many
ASSQQGTYGYT
>TRBV5-1|12|many
ASSLANSGNEQF
>TRBV3-1|12|-
ASSHTGTGDTQY
>TRBV4-1|14|many
ASSRNSGRGLDTQY
>TRBV7-2|11|many
ASSPTGGPEQY
>TRBV20-1|11|-
SASGVVKYEQY
>TRBV5-1|13|many
ASSLFQGTGYGYT
>TRBV27|9|-
ASSSGSEAF
>TRBV29-1|11|many
SVAGEGNQPQH
>TRBV20-1|11|once
SANRDDGYGYT
>TRBV9|16|many
ASSVDGSSLSGANVLT
>TRBV15|16|many
ATSRGQGAEYSNQPQH
>TRBV15|13|many
ATSRASGLRPEQY
>TRBV7-9|13|many
ATPPGRGFHNEQF
>TRBV27|11|-
ATGQDSNQPQH
>TRBV6-6|12|many
ASSYSGQDAEQF